This TCR beta chain was sequenced for a study of CD8+ T cells in alopecia areata. Germline CDR1 reads SNHLY; CDR2 reads FYNNEI. Between the trimmed V and J ends, which lost 6 bases and 2 bases, there was a span of 13 bases. The CDR3 extends over 14 amino acids. Noted treatment: oral pan-JAK inhibitor, 5-10 mg twice daily. This clone showed up just a few times. After isolation, RNA underwent reverse transcription to generate cDNA as the sequencing template. TCRdb's table, derived via immunoSEQ multiplex PCR, lists solely in-frame clones and lacks some. Of a few hundred thousand clones detected, approximately 38% appear once; the ten largest clones hold roughly 0.5%.

The sequencing used CD4+ T cells sorted from blood, collected between weeks 30 and 35, from a patient treated with tofacitinib. This receptor was identified in a human donor with alopecia areata. This chain joins TRBV2 and TRBJ1-1, with D maybe TRBD1 (5 bases). CDR3 DNA sequence: TGTGCCAGCAGGGCGGGGCGTAGAAACACTGAAGCTTTCTTT. Translated: CASRAGRRNTEAFF.